This TCR beta chain was documented in a study of vaccination and CD4 T cells after COVID-19. At the level of the study: Overlapping peptides of the spike proteins of SARS-CoV-2, HCoV-NL63, HCoV-OC43 and HCoV-229E were used for cell stimulation.

The junction had 12 bases not matched to a gene; V was cut back by 4 bases and J by 7 bases. This CDR3 region has 15 residues. Germline V CDR1 and CDR2: SGHKS, YYEKEE (reference sequence). Of note for this clonotype: As yet, its antigen is unknown.

The assay that was used to sequence DNA from cultured CD4+ T cells was the Oncomine TCR Beta short-read assay. Cultured CD4+ T cells yielded the extracted genomic DNA. TCRdb ran MiXCR on the PCR reads and lists one entry per CDR3 protein. In the table there are around 11,000 distinct CDR3 sequences, less than 40% of which are singletons. The treatment is: roughly nine-day PBMC culture with coronavirus spike peptide pools or control peptides (ViraFEST assay). CD4+ T-cell collection from the unexposed donor predated the COVID-19 pandemic (2011-2018). Upon completion of 10 days of culture, CD4+ T cells were isolated via negative selection.

The sample taken for sequencing was CD4+ T cells from blood, cultured in vitro. The chain recombines TRBV5-5 with TRBJ2-7, with 9 positions matching TRBD1. This sequence originates from a human donor in good health. The CDR3 loop reads CASSKGQGGRGEQYF. The CDR3 DNA is TGTGCCAGCAGCAAGGGACAGGGAGGGAGAGGTGAGCAGTACTTC.